The 30 T cell receptor beta chains given below trace back to one sample, sequenced in a study of T cells in Graves' hyperthyroidism and ophthalmopathy. TCR beta CDR3 regions were amplified from RNA. The HTBI set primed first-round TCR CDR3 RT-PCR. From the multiplex PCR reads, TCRdb called clonotypes with MiXCR, one entry per CDR3 protein. The sample consists of hundreds of thousands of distinct CDR3 sequences, under 15% of them appearing once. The sequencing input was blood. The receptors come from a woman between 18 and 29 years old with Graves' hyperthyroidism.

This chain uses TRBV20-1 with TRBJ2-3; possible D gene TRBD2, 5 bases. The CDR3 covers 13 residues. From germline, CDR1 is DFQATT and CDR2 SNEGSKA (reference sequence). V lost 2 bases, J lost 2 bases, and 8 bases lay in between. The CDR3 is CSARIALTDTQYF. CDR3 nucleotide sequence: TGCAGTGCTAGAATAGCGCTCACAGATACGCAGTATTTT.

This chain joins TRBV10-2 and TRBJ2-7, with a weak D call TRBD1 (6 bases). Germline V CDR1 and CDR2: WSHSY, SAAADI. The CDR3 totals 16 residues. The V and J ends lost 1 base and 2 bases respectively, with 15 bases between them. As DNA, the CDR3 is TGCGCCAGCAGTGAGTACCCGGTGGACAGACCCTACGAGCAGTACTTC. Protein sequence: CASSEYPVDRPYEQYF.

This clonotype was found many times. The V gene is TRBV5-6, the J gene TRBJ2-7, with D perhaps TRBD1 (5 bases). The length of the CDR3 is 14 residues. With 3 bases removed from V and 3 bases from J, the gap between germline ends came to 13 bases. Per germline, CDR1 SGHDT and CDR2 YYEEEE. The CDR3 here is CASSSTVSIYEQYF. CDR3 coding DNA: TGTGCCAGCAGCTCGACAGTTTCAATCTACGAGCAGTACTTC.

The table lists this clonotype with many counts. This chain connects TRBV28 to TRBJ1-2; D gene ambiguous. Trimming removed 4 bases from V and 3 bases from J, with 12 bases in between. This CDR3 comprises 14 residues. The germline V gene encodes CDR1 MDHEN and CDR2 SYDVKM. CDR3: CASSSARNYYGYTF. For the CDR3, the DNA is TGTGCCAGCAGTTCGGCGCGGAACTACTATGGCTACACCTTC.

The V call is TRBV7-9, the J call TRBJ2-2; D possibly matches TRBD1 or TRBD2 (6 bases each). Germline V gene sequence: CDR1 SEHNR, CDR2 FQNEAQ (reference sequence). This CDR3 spans 13 amino acids. Trimming removed 3 bases at V and 6 bases at J, with 8 bases between. CDR3 in DNA: TGTGCCAGCAGCTTCGGGGGCCCCGGGGAGCTGTTTTTT. Translating gives CASSFGGPGELFF.

This clonotype was observed a handful of times. This chain connects TRBV20-1 to TRBJ2-2, with 8 bases fitting TRBD2. V gave up 5 bases and J gave up 0 bases; unmatched junction bases: 2. CDR3 length: 14 residues. Germline V gene sequence: CDR1 DFQATT, CDR2 SNEGSKA (reference sequence). The CDR3 loop is CSAAGLANTGELFF. CDR3 in DNA: TGCAGTGCTGCGGGACTAGCGAACACCGGGGAGCTGTTTTTT.

This clonotype was detected many times. This chain links TRBV30 with TRBJ1-1, with D maybe TRBD1 (5 bases). Trimming cost V 7 bases and J 0 bases, with 12 bases left between them. This CDR3 is 13 amino acids long. Germline lookup yields CDR1 GTSNPN and CDR2 SVGIG (reference sequence). The CDR3 sequence is CAYSGTLNTEAFF. The CDR3 DNA sequence: TGTGCCTATTCCGGGACCTTGAACACTGAAGCTTTCTTT.

This clonotype was seen at least ten times. The chain is built from TRBV18 and TRBJ2-5; D is undetermined. This CDR3 is 13 amino acids long. The V end was cut by 6 bases, the J end by 5 bases, with 13 bases between. Germline V CDR1 and CDR2: KGHSH, LQKENI. This CDR3 reads CASSPVASETQYF. CDR3 coding DNA: TGTGCCAGCTCGCCGGTAGCTTCGGAGACCCAGTACTTC.

This clonotype occurred many times. The J gene is TRBJ2-5, the V gene TRBV20-1; the D call may be TRBD1 or TRBD2 (5 bases each). CDR1 is DFQATT and CDR2 is SNEGSKA in the germline V gene (reference sequence). CDR3 length: 12 amino acids. Trimming shortened V by 3 bases and J by 3 bases, and 8 bases separated the two germline ends. The CDR3 bases are TGCAGTGCTAGGGGACGGGAAGAGACCCAGTACTTC. This gives the protein CSARGREETQYF.

The V and J genes are TRBV5-1 and TRBJ2-1; 10 nucleotides line up with TRBD2. Germline V gene lookup returns CDR1 SGHRS and CDR2 YFSETQ. The CDR3 covers 18 residues. The V and J ends lost 2 bases and 1 base, in that order; junction bases with no gene match: 9. The chain's CDR3 is CASSFGSGGDRSYNEQFF. The CDR3 DNA follows: TGCGCCAGCAGCTTCGGGAGCGGGGGGGACAGGTCCTACAATGAGCAGTTCTTC.

The chain uses TRBV20-1 and TRBJ2-1; weak D call: TRBD2 (5 bases). Germline CDR1 DFQATT, CDR2 SNEGSKA (reference sequence). The CDR3 length is 11 residues. V was trimmed by 3 bases and J by 12 bases, leaving 12 bases between them. CDR3 coding DNA: TGCAGTGCTAGGCCTGGCGCGGGGCAGTTCTTC. This codes for CSARPGAGQFF.

This clonotype was recorded many times. J is TRBJ2-7 and V is TRBV20-1, with D perhaps matching TRBD2 (5 bases). From germline, CDR1 is DFQATT and CDR2 SNEGSKA (reference sequence). The CDR3 extends over 12 amino acids. V was trimmed by 5 bases and J by 5 bases, leaving 13 bases between them. The CDR3 DNA follows: TGCAGTGCTTCTGGACTTGAGGACGAGCAGTACTTC. Protein sequence: CSASGLEDEQYF.

This clonotype has a count of ten or more. The rearrangement links TRBV20-1 to TRBJ2-3, with 8 bases that match TRBD2. The germline gives CDR1 DFQATT, CDR2 SNEGSKA (reference sequence). V lost 6 bases to trimming and J lost 0 bases; unmatched junction nucleotides: 8. The CDR3 sequence is 15 residues long. The CDR3 DNA sequence: TGCAGTGCCGACGGATCGGGGGGGAGCACAGATACGCAGTATTTT. It encodes CSADGSGGSTDTQYF.

Turning to this clonotype: A read error is likely, as this CDR3 ends without the conserved phenylalanine or tryptophan. The chain couples TRBV6-2 or TRBV6-3 to TRBJ2-5; D is ambiguous. The CDR3 is 11 residues long. Trimming stripped 5 bases from V and 2 bases from J, with 3 bases between. Germline V CDR1 and CDR2: MNHEY, SVGEGT. The CDR3 DNA reads as TGTGCCAGCAGTGGACAAGAGACCCAGTACTCC. Encoded protein: CASSGQETQYS.

This clonotype has at least ten counts. The chain joins TRBV12-3 or TRBV12-4 to TRBJ1-1; no reliable D call. V lost 5 bases and J 4 bases, leaving 8 bases between the germline ends. CDR3 size: 12 residues. The CDR3 spells CASSQHTTEAFF. Here the CDR3 DNA reads TGTGCCAGCAGTCAACACACCACTGAAGCTTTCTTT.

In its sample, this clonotype was seen a few times. The chain has TRBV29-1 and TRBJ2-1, with TRBD2 identical over 12 bases. CDR3 length: 17 amino acids. Germline CDR1 SQVTM, CDR2 ANQGSEA. J was trimmed by 0 bases and V by 7 bases; bases with no gene match: 10. The CDR3 sequence is CSARGLAGGSSYNEQFF. The CDR3 coding sequence is TGCAGCGCTCGGGGGCTAGCGGGAGGGAGCTCCTACAATGAGCAGTTCTTC.

This clonotype was seen only a few times. The chain uses TRBV3-1 and TRBJ1-5; TRBD1 aligns across 10 bases. CDR3 length: 18 amino acids. J lost 0 bases, V lost 7 bases, and 12 bases had no gene match. Germline lookup yields CDR1 LGHDT and CDR2 YNNKEL (reference sequence). DNA of the CDR3: TGTGCCAGCACCCGGACAGGGGGGCGGCGTAATAGCAATCAGCCCCAGCATTTT. Protein sequence: CASTRTGGRRNSNQPQHF.

This clonotype was detected ten times or more. The chain uses TRBV30 and TRBJ1-2; D perhaps matches TRBD1 (6 bases). The CDR3 has 13 amino acids. CDR1 and CDR2 (germline): GTSNPN, SVGIG (reference sequence). CDR3 bases: TGTCTCGGACGCGGGGGGCACCTCCTTAGCTACACCTTC. Translation: CLGRGGHLLSYTF.

This clonotype was seen ten or more times. The chain combines TRBV6-2 or TRBV6-3 with TRBJ2-3, with TRBD2 matching over 7 bases. V lost 2 bases and J lost 3; bases outside the gene matches: 5. The CDR3 is made up of 15 amino acids. Germline lookup yields CDR1 MNHEY and CDR2 SVGEGT. DNA of the CDR3: TGTGCCAGCAGTTACAACAGCGGGGTGACAGATACGCAGTATTTT. Its translation: CASSYNSGVTDTQYF.

This clonotype appeared many times. The chain recombines TRBV10-1 with TRBJ1-4, with a possible D match to TRBD1 (6 bases). The germline V gene has CDR1 WNHNN and CDR2 SYGVQD (reference sequence). Trimming stripped 5 bases from V and 4 bases from J, with 11 bases between. This CDR3 has 14 amino acids. The CDR3 loop is CASSPGQLNEKLFF. The CDR3 DNA follows: TGCGCCAGCAGTCCAGGACAGCTTAATGAAAAACTGTTTTTT.

V usage is TRBV6-2 or TRBV6-3 and J usage is TRBJ1-2; D uncertain. Germline assignment: CDR1 MNHEY and CDR2 SVGEGT. Between the trimmed V and J ends, which lost 6 bases and 1 base, there was a span of 12 bases. The CDR3 loop spans 14 amino acids. CDR3 nucleotides: TGTGCCAGCAGCCCCCCCGGCGTTAACTATGGCTACACCTTC. Translating gives CASSPPGVNYGYTF.

This clonotype was picked up many times. The chain links TRBV4-1 to TRBJ2-7; D is uncertain. V lost 0 bases and J 9 bases, leaving 12 bases between the germline ends. The CDR3 sequence is 13 residues long. The germline V gene has CDR1 MGHRA and CDR2 YSYEKL. CDR3 sequence (DNA): TGCGCCAGCAGCCAAGATAATCTGGGTGGGCAGTACTTC. It translates to CASSQDNLGGQYF.

In this sample, this clonotype turned up many times. The rearrangement uses TRBV18 and TRBJ2-7; a possible D gene is TRBD2 (7 bases). Trimming left V 3 bases short and J 7 bases short, with 16 bases between. Germline V gene data show CDR1 as KGHSH and CDR2 as LQKENI. This CDR3 has 14 residues. CDR3 sequence (DNA): TGTGCCAGCTCACCGGGGGGGGCCGACCGGGAGCAGTACTTC. Residues: CASSPGGADREQYF.

This clonotype showed up many times. The chain couples TRBV30 to TRBJ1-3, with D possibly being TRBD1 (5 bases). Germline V gene sequence: CDR1 GTSNPN, CDR2 SVGIG (reference sequence). This CDR3 is 12 amino acids long. The V and J ends lost 7 bases and 6 bases respectively, with 13 bases between them. CDR3 coding DNA: TGTGCCTTCGACGACGGGGCAAACACCATATATTTT. The encoded protein is CAFDDGANTIYF.

This clonotype was counted at least ten times. The chain has TRBV6-6 and TRBJ1-2; no firm D call. Germline assignment: CDR1 MNHNY and CDR2 SVGAGI (reference sequence). V lost 0 bases and J 4 bases, leaving 15 bases between the germline ends. The CDR3 extends over 16 amino acids. The CDR3 DNA is TGTGCCAGCAGTTACTCGAGCCTGTACGAGGCCTATGGCTACACCTTC. Its protein product is CASSYSSLYEAYGYTF.

This clonotype was counted many times. The chain recombines TRBV11-2 with TRBJ1-1; D is possibly TRBD1 (6 bases). This CDR3 comprises 11 residues. Germline CDR1 is SGHAT and CDR2 is FQNNGV. Trimming shortened V by 3 bases and J by 8 bases, and 7 bases separated the two germline ends. The CDR3: CASSFGQEAFF. CDR3 nucleotides: TGTGCCAGCAGCTTCGGACAGGAAGCTTTCTTT.

This clonotype was recorded many times. The DNA of the CDR3 is TGTGCCAGCAGTTCCGGGACAGGGTACTTCAATGAGCAGTTCTTC. Its protein product is CASSSGTGYFNEQFF. The chain couples TRBV6-1 to TRBJ2-1, with 9 bases that match TRBD1. Germline values: CDR1 MNHNS, CDR2 SASEGT. The CDR3 has 15 amino acids. The V and J ends lost 5 bases and 6 bases, in that order; junction bases with no gene match: 8.

A word on this clonotype: No conserved phenylalanine or tryptophan is present at the end of the CDR3, so a read error is the likely explanation. This rearrangement joins TRBV9 to TRBJ2-3; 7 bases line up with TRBD1. There are 17 residues in the CDR3. J lost 3 bases, V lost 4 bases, and 14 bases had no gene match. The germline gives CDR1 SGDLS, CDR2 YYNGEE. CDR3 region: CASSLSIDRVGTDTQYL. CDR3 nucleotide sequence: TGTGCCAGCAGCCTCAGCATTGACAGGGTGGGTACAGATACGCAGTATCTT.

This clonotype has a count of ten or more. V usage is TRBV28 and J usage is TRBJ2-1; 9 bases agree with TRBD2. CDR1 is MDHEN, CDR2 SYDVKM, per germline. The CDR3 spans 14 residues. V was pared by 8 bases and J by 3 bases, with 5 bases of the junction left unmatched. In DNA form, the CDR3 reads TGTGCCAGCGGGAGACTAGCGGACTACAATGAGCAGTTCTTC. As protein: CASGRLADYNEQFF.

In its sample, this clonotype was seen a few times. The rearrangement uses TRBV4-2 and TRBJ2-6; perhaps TRBD2 as D (5 bases). Germline V gives CDR1 LGHNA, CDR2 YNFKEQ. Trimming took 1 base from V and 2 from J, leaving 21 bases between them. This CDR3 spans 20 amino acids. CDR3 sequence: CASSQVKSGKFLAGANVLTF. The CDR3 DNA follows: TGTGCCAGCAGCCAAGTAAAATCGGGGAAATTCCTCGCTGGGGCCAACGTCCTGACTTTC.